Following are 31 T cell receptor beta chains from one sample sequenced in a study of Graves' ophthalmopathy and Graves' hyperthyroidism (dated by TCRdb to the late 2010s). The instrument was an Illumina HiSeq 2000. For repertoire sequencing, TCR beta CDR3 regions were amplified from RNA transcripts. The first round of RT-PCR was done with HTBI primers and the Qiagen OneStep RT-PCR kit, and was followed by a second round of multiplex PCR, then size selection and purification. Starting from the raw public reads, TCRdb applied fastp trimming at Q25, assembled clones with MiXCR and retained in-frame beta chains. Merged by CDR3 protein, the rows form single entries marked with the most common genes and DNA. The sample yields about 500,000 distinct CDR3 sequences; about 40% were counted once. Of the sample, about 4% is held by the ten largest clones. Material: peripheral blood or thyroid tissue (not recorded which). All receptors come from an adult man with Graves' hyperthyroidism.

Details on this clonotype: A read error may account for a junction end that differs from germline. V is TRBV25-1 and J is TRBJ1-2; no clear D gene. The length of the CDR3 is 15 residues. Germline V lookup: CDR1 MGHDK, CDR2 SYGVNS. The CDR3: CASSLLDGFNDGYTF. The CDR3 DNA reads as TGTGCCAGCAGTTTATTAGACGGATTTAACGATGGCTACACCTTC.

Comments on this clonotype: A single base separates this from a much larger clone, so it may be a read error. The chain links TRBV20-1 to TRBJ2-5; D might be TRBD2 (6 bases). CDR1 is DFQATT and CDR2 is SNEGSKA in the germline V gene (reference sequence). The germline V and J ends were trimmed by 2 bases and 4 bases, with 17 bases remaining between them. CDR3 length: 15 amino acids. CDR3 in amino acids: CSARTTRIPLETQYF. The CDR3 DNA follows: TGCAGTGCTAGAACGACTAGGATTCCCTTAGAGACCCAGTACTTC.

Turning to this clonotype: The junction and the germline gene differ at one end; a read error may be behind it. This chain connects TRBV29-1 to TRBJ2-2; D assignment may be TRBD1 or TRBD2 (5 bases each). This CDR3 region has 9 residues. Germline lookup yields CDR1 SQVTM and CDR2 ANQGSEA. The CDR3 bases are TGCAGCGTTTTGACGGGGCTTGTTTTT. It translates to CSVLTGLVF.

This chain joins TRBV7-6 and TRBJ2-5; no firm D call. Trimming pared 2 bases from V and 4 bases from J, leaving 17 bases between. CDR3 size: 16 residues. Germline CDR1 reads SGHVS; CDR2 reads FNYEAQ. As DNA, the CDR3 is TGTGCCAGCAGCTTATCCCCAGGACCAGCTCTAGAGACCCAGTACTTC. Its translation is CASSLSPGPALETQYF.

This clonotype was seen more than once but under ten times. The chain is built from TRBV6-6 and TRBJ2-7, with D perhaps matching TRBD2 (6 bases). The V gene's germline CDR1 is MNHNY and CDR2 SVGAGI (reference sequence). The CDR3 spans 14 residues. Trimming left V 7 bases short and J 0 bases short, with 13 bases between. The CDR3 region has the DNA TGTGCCAGCATTCAGACGGGGGACTCCTACGAGCAGTACTTC. This translates into CASIQTGDSYEQYF.

This clonotype occurred many times. Written as DNA, the CDR3 is TGCAGTGCTAGAGATGTGATAGCGGGTAAGAGCTCCTACGAGCAGTACTTC. This sequence encodes CSARDVIAGKSSYEQYF. The chain combines TRBV20-1 with TRBJ2-7, with 7 bases aligning to TRBD2. Per germline, CDR1 DFQATT and CDR2 SNEGSKA (reference sequence). V shed 0 bases and J 0 bases; nucleotides not matched to a gene: 11. The CDR3 contains 17 residues.

Turning to this clonotype: A read error may be the cause here, since a much bigger clone is one base away. This rearrangement joins TRBV19 to TRBJ2-2; maybe TRBD2 (6 bases). Per germline, CDR1 LNHDA and CDR2 SQIVND (reference sequence). CDR3 length: 15 residues. CDR3 DNA sequence: TGTGCCAGTAGAGGGATGTGGCTCGACACCGGGGGGCTGTTTTTT. Encoded protein: CASRGMWLDTGGLFF.

Regarding this clonotype: One junction end does not reproduce the germline sequence, and a read error may be involved. The genes are TRBV7-8 and TRBJ1-6; unclear D gene. Germline V gene data show CDR1 as SGHVS and CDR2 as FQNEAQ. This CDR3 spans 12 amino acids. CDR3 sequence reads: CASSLWGSPPHF. The CDR3 DNA sequence: TGTGCCAGCAGTTTATGGGGATCACCCCCCCACTTT.

Notes on this clonotype: The junction departs from germline at one end; a sequencing error may be responsible. The rearrangement uses TRBV10-3 and TRBJ2-2, with D perhaps TRBD1 (6 bases). The CDR3 length is 9 residues. The germline V gene encodes CDR1 ENHRY and CDR2 SYGVKD. CDR3 sequence (DNA): TGTGCCAGCAGTTTAAGGACAGTTTTT. Translated: CASSLRTVF.

There are many counts of this clonotype. The rearrangement joins TRBV20-1 to TRBJ1-1, with a possible D match to TRBD1 (5 bases). In germline, CDR1 is DFQATT, CDR2 SNEGSKA (reference sequence). The V end was cut by 3 bases, the J end by 5 bases, with 13 bases between. The CDR3 has 13 amino acids. The CDR3 loop reads CSARTTAGTEAFF. CDR3 nucleotides: TGCAGTGCTAGGACGACAGCGGGGACTGAAGCTTTCTTT.

The chain recombines TRBV7-2 with TRBJ2-3; D gene ambiguous. Trimming stripped 6 bases from V and 6 bases from J, with 10 bases between. The CDR3 has 12 amino acids. From germline, CDR1 is SGHTA and CDR2 FQGNSA. In nucleotides, the CDR3 is TGTGCCAGCAGGACGGCCGGCGATACGCAGTATTTT. Translated: CASRTAGDTQYF.

This clonotype was counted only a few times. V is TRBV24-1 and J is TRBJ2-2; no reliable D call. V dropped 4 bases and J dropped 0 bases, with 17 bases sitting between them. The germline V gene encodes CDR1 KGHDR and CDR2 SFDVKD. The CDR3 extends over 18 amino acids. CDR3 sequence: CATSERKTRIPNTGELFF. The CDR3 coding sequence is TGTGCCACCAGTGAACGAAAGACCAGGATACCGAACACCGGGGAGCTGTTTTTT.

The rearrangement joins TRBV10-3 to TRBJ2-5; D is ambiguous. V lost 3 bases, J lost 2 bases, and 13 bases lay in between. Germline-derived CDR1 and CDR2 are ENHRY and SYGVKD. This CDR3 region has 15 residues. The CDR3 bases are TGTGCCATCAGTGAAGGCGTCTACGAGCAAGAGACCCAGTACTTC. Translated: CAISEGVYEQETQYF.

Concerning this clonotype itself: One end of the junction varies from germline; a read error may be responsible. The chain recombines TRBV2 with TRBJ2-5, with 7 bases aligning to TRBD1. This CDR3 is built from 14 residues. Germline-derived CDR1 and CDR2 are SNHLY and FYNNEI. CDR3 residues: CASSITGVQETRYF. Here the CDR3 DNA reads TGTGCCAGTAGCATAACAGGGGTTCAAGAGACCCGGTACTTC.

Of note for this clonotype: The germline gene is not matched at one end of the junction; a read error may be the cause. The chain has TRBV7-8 and TRBJ2-7; D may correspond to TRBD1 or TRBD2 (5 bases each). The CDR3 length is 16 residues. The germline V gene encodes CDR1 SGHVS and CDR2 FQNEAQ. The CDR3: CATSPGPGRASYEQYF. CDR3 sequence (DNA): TGTGCCACCAGCCCTGGTCCGGGACGGGCCTCCTACGAGCAGTACTTC.

Here the CDR3 DNA reads TGCAGCGTCTTAACTAGCGGGAGTATCAATGAGCAGTTCTTC. It yields the protein CSVLTSGSINEQFF. This chain joins TRBV29-1 and TRBJ2-1; 11 bases fit TRBD2. The V gene end was trimmed by 6 bases and the J gene end by 6 bases; junction bases not matched to a gene: 7. There are 14 residues in the CDR3. Germline V gene lookup returns CDR1 SQVTM and CDR2 ANQGSEA.

This clonotype was counted many times. The genes are TRBV6-1 and TRBJ1-5; no clear D gene. The CDR3 extends over 15 amino acids. Looked up from germline, CDR1 is MNHNS and CDR2 is SASEGT. V dropped 2 bases and J dropped 3 bases, with 11 bases sitting between them. For the CDR3, the DNA is TGTGCCAGCAGTGAATCGGGTGGCTACAATCAGCCCCAGCATTTT. Its translation: CASSESGGYNQPQHF.

This clonotype was counted at least ten times. The chain joins TRBV25-1 to TRBJ1-1, with D possibly matching TRBD1 (5 bases). From germline, CDR1 is MGHDK and CDR2 SYGVNS. This CDR3 has 13 amino acids. The V gene lost 4 bases and the J gene lost 7 bases, with 13 bases spanning the gap. CDR3 sequence (DNA): TGTGCCAGCAGTGTTCGGGGAAGGGGTGAAGCTTTCTTT. Translation gives CASSVRGRGEAFF.

This clonotype was observed a few times. V and J are TRBV5-5 and TRBJ2-5; 13 bases agree with TRBD2. V shed 0 bases and J 5 bases; nucleotides not matched to a gene: 4. This CDR3 comprises 16 residues. Germline lookup yields CDR1 SGHKS and CDR2 YYEKEE (reference sequence). In DNA form, the CDR3 reads TGTGCCAGCAGCTTGGCGGGGACTAGCGGGACGGAGACCCAGTACTTC. Its protein product is CASSLAGTSGTETQYF.

V and J are TRBV19 and TRBJ2-5; no clear D gene. Trimming pared 6 bases from V and 7 bases from J, leaving 12 bases between. CDR3 length: 12 amino acids. Germline-derived CDR1 and CDR2 are LNHDA and SQIVND (reference sequence). DNA of the CDR3: TGTGCCAGTAGATCGGGCCCAGGGACCCAGTACTTC. Translating it yields CASRSGPGTQYF.

V and J are TRBV7-9 and TRBJ2-2; D unclear. CDR3 length: 19 amino acids. Per germline, CDR1 SEHNR and CDR2 FQNEAQ (reference sequence). V dropped 5 bases and J dropped 6 bases, with 28 bases sitting between them. CDR3 loop: CASSLSTGSPQFSPGELFF. CDR3 in DNA: TGTGCCAGCAGCCTAAGCACCGGATCCCCCCAGTTTAGTCCCGGGGAGCTGTTTTTT.

A remark on this clonotype: The germline gene is not matched at one end of the junction; a read error may be the cause. The gene calls are TRBV7-9 and TRBJ2-7; D is perhaps TRBD1 (5 bases). The CDR3 sequence is 14 residues long. The germline V gene has CDR1 SEHNR and CDR2 FQNEAQ (reference sequence). CDR3 DNA sequence: TGCGCCAGCAGCCAGATCAGGGACTCCTACGAGCAGTACTTC. This sequence encodes CASSQIRDSYEQYF.

This clonotype occurred a few times. The rearrangement joins TRBV25-1 to TRBJ2-7; TRBD1 aligns across 7 bases. Per germline, CDR1 MGHDK and CDR2 SYGVNS. The V gene end was trimmed by 4 bases and the J gene end by 3 bases; junction bases not matched to a gene: 12. This CDR3 contains 16 residues. CDR3 sequence reads: CASSAMTGRPDYEQYF. CDR3 nucleotide sequence: TGTGCCAGCAGTGCTATGACAGGGCGCCCCGACTACGAGCAGTACTTC.

J is TRBJ1-5 and V is TRBV18; D may be TRBD1 (6 bases). The CDR3 covers 15 residues. With 3 bases removed from V and 6 bases from J, the gap between germline ends came to 15 bases. Germline V gives CDR1 KGHSH, CDR2 LQKENI. The CDR3 sequence is CASSPIQGFTQPQHF. DNA for the CDR3: TGTGCCAGCTCACCGATACAGGGTTTTACTCAGCCCCAGCATTTT.

The chain links TRBV24-1 to TRBJ2-5; TRBD1 might be the D (6 bases). Germline CDR1 is KGHDR and CDR2 is SFDVKD. The CDR3 spans 15 residues. V was shortened by 2 bases and J by 1 base, with 10 bases between the two germline ends. The CDR3: CATSDSPGVQETQYF. Written as DNA, the CDR3 is TGTGCCACCAGTGATTCCCCAGGGGTCCAAGAGACCCAGTACTTC.

This clonotype came up many times. The chain has TRBV29-1 and TRBJ2-7; TRBD1 aligns across 7 bases. The CDR3 consists of 13 residues. Germline CDR1 reads SQVTM; CDR2 reads ANQGSEA. The V gene end was trimmed by 4 bases and the J gene end by 1 base; junction bases not matched to a gene: 4. CDR3 loop: CSVAGTVSYEQYF. DNA of the CDR3: TGCAGCGTTGCCGGGACAGTTTCCTACGAGCAGTACTTC.

V and J are TRBV29-1 and TRBJ1-1, with D tentatively TRBD1 (5 bases). Germline assignment: CDR1 SQVTM and CDR2 ANQGSEA. This CDR3 region has 11 residues. The CDR3 DNA follows: TGCAGTTACGGGGGGAACACTGAAGCTTTCTTT. Protein: CSYGGNTEAFF.

The V call is TRBV2, the J call TRBJ1-5; D is perhaps TRBD1 (6 bases). The CDR3 runs 15 residues. V was pared by 6 bases and J by 6 bases, with 18 bases between. Germline V gives CDR1 SNHLY, CDR2 FYNNEI. CDR3 DNA sequence: TGTGCCAGCAGCCCTACCAGGGGTAGAAGTCAGCCCCAGCATTTT. It is translated as CASSPTRGRSQPQHF.

V usage is TRBV20-1 and J usage is TRBJ2-7; the match to TRBD2 covers 9 bases. The assigned J gene may be wrong: the sequence end matches TRBJ2-1 better. There are 12 residues in the CDR3. CDR1 and CDR2 (germline): DFQATT, SNEGSKA (reference sequence). CDR3 in amino acids: CSARTSGHKQFF. For the CDR3, the DNA is TGCAGTGCTAGAACTAGCGGGCACAAGCAGTTCTTC.

V usage is TRBV29-1 and J usage is TRBJ2-1; 8 nucleotides align to TRBD2. The germline CDR1 and CDR2 sequences are SQVTM and ANQGSEA. CDR3 size: 14 residues. Germline trimming cut 7 bases from V and 9 bases from J; bases unmatched to any gene: 14. The CDR3 sequence is CSAGGAGLGSEQFF. In nucleotides, the CDR3 is TGCAGCGCCGGGGGGGCAGGGCTCGGGAGTGAGCAGTTCTTC.

This clonotype was recorded at least ten times. The chain couples TRBV7-9 to TRBJ2-7; D is undetermined. Germline CDR1 SEHNR, CDR2 FQNEAQ (reference sequence). V lost 0 bases, J lost 3 bases, and 12 bases lay in between. CDR3 length: 15 residues. In DNA form, the CDR3 reads TGTGCCAGCAGCTTAGCGGGCGGTCGAGGCTACGAGCAGTACTTC. Its translation is CASSLAGGRGYEQYF.